The T cell receptor beta chain under discussion was sequenced for a study of PD-1 blockade in classical Hodgkin lymphoma. Study-level findings and limits: A significant rise in TCR diversity by C4D1 was seen for CD4+ but not CD8+ cells. No one has yet defined what causes the repertoire differences, which may be disease activity or prior therapy. Newly diagnosed patients were said to have less baseline TCR diversity than healthy donors did.

Using immunoSEQ multiplex PCR, the repertoire was profiled, and TCRdb retains in-frame clones only, with some absent. The sample comprises roughly 30,000 clones, 81% of which are singletons, and 15% to 20% rests with the top ten. The time point is: cycle 4 day 1 (C4D1), after less than 7 weeks of nivolumab. Every patient was affected by relapse after autologous stem cell transplantation, while exposure to brentuximab vedotin was not uniform. As regards this clone: The antigen remains undetermined.

The sequencing here drew on peripheral blood mononuclear cells (PBMCs), taken before the fourth cycle of nivolumab. The sequence was collected from a human donor with classical Hodgkin lymphoma.

In nucleotides, the CDR3 is TGTGCCAGCAGCCCCACAGGGGCTGGAAACACCATATATTTT. Amino acids: CASSPTGAGNTIYF. The chain is built from TRBV14 and TRBJ1-3; 7 positions agree with TRBD1. V trimming: 4 bases; J trimming: 2 bases; junction bases outside the gene matches: 2. The V gene's germline CDR1 is SGHDN and CDR2 FVKESK. The CDR3 runs to 14 residues.